The next 29 T cell receptor beta chains were all read from a single sample in a study of beta chain features in type 1 diabetes. Expressed TCRB transcripts were sequenced because the isolated RNA had all been reverse transcribed beforehand. Using immunoSEQ multiplex PCR, the repertoire was profiled, and TCRdb retains in-frame clones only, with some absent. The repertoire holds 250,000 to 300,000 clones, about 8% seen once, with approximately 0.99% in the top ten. Sequenced input: central memory CD4+ T cells from blood. These receptors came from a woman aged 18 to 35 in good health.

This clone was seen ten or more times. V and J are TRBV4-1 and TRBJ1-4, with 7 bases that match TRBD1. CDR1 is MGHRA, CDR2 YSYEKL, per germline. The CDR3 spans 15 residues. V shed 4 bases and J 2 bases; nucleotides not matched to a gene: 4. The CDR3 coding sequence is TGCGCCAGCAGCCGAATGACAGGGACTAATGAAAAACTGTTTTTT. Encoded protein: CASSRMTGTNEKLFF.

The J gene is TRBJ1-3, the V gene TRBV7-2; 8 bases line up with TRBD1. Germline CDR1 SGHTA, CDR2 FQGNSA. This CDR3 region has 17 residues. The trim removed 1 base at V and 0 bases at J, leaving 5 bases unmatched. CDR3 amino acids: CASSLETGAFSGNTIYF. As DNA, the CDR3 is TGTGCCAGCAGCTTAGAGACAGGGGCCTTCTCTGGAAACACCATATATTTT.

This clone was detected a few times. The genes are TRBV9 and TRBJ2-7; D gene uncertain. V lost 1 base to trimming and J lost 8 bases, with 19 bases between them. Germline CDR1 reads SGDLS; CDR2 reads YYNGEE. The CDR3 is 15 residues long. The chain's CDR3 is CASSVSGSLAAQQYF. CDR3 nucleotide sequence: TGTGCCAGCAGCGTATCGGGCAGTCTGGCCGCGCAGCAGTACTTC.

This clone was recorded a few times. This chain joins TRBV19 and TRBJ2-1; 10 nucleotides line up with TRBD1. Germline assignment: CDR1 LNHDA and CDR2 SQIVND (reference sequence). V lost 5 bases and J lost 8; bases outside the gene matches: 12. There are 16 residues in the CDR3. The DNA of the CDR3 is TGTGCCAGTAGTCCCCTCGGGGGGGACAGGGGCGATGAGCAGTTCTTC. As protein: CASSPLGGDRGDEQFF. Combining the CDR3 with reference TRBV19 and TRBJ2-1 gives the whole variable domain DGGITQSPKYLFRKEGQNVTLSCEQNLNHDAMYWYRQDPGQGLRLIYYSQIVNDFQKGDIAEGYSVSREKKESFPLTVTSAQKNPTAFYLCASSPLGGDRGDEQFFGPGTRLTVL.

The chain combines TRBV7-3 with TRBJ2-7; D call uncertain. This CDR3 is 11 amino acids long. From germline, CDR1 is SGHTA and CDR2 FQGTGA. V lost 5 bases, J lost 4 bases, and 6 bases lay in between. CDR3 sequence (DNA): TGTGCCAGCAGCCCCTGGTACGAGCAGTACTTC. Its protein is CASSPWYEQYF.

This clone has a handful of counts. V gene TRBV5-6 combines with J gene TRBJ2-5; D remains ambiguous. Trimming shortened V by 0 bases and J by 5 bases, and 11 bases separated the two germline ends. CDR1 is SGHDT, CDR2 YYEEEE, per germline. The CDR3 runs 14 residues. As DNA, the CDR3 is TGTGCCAGCAGCTTGGACCCAGTAAGCGAGACCCAGTACTTC. Protein sequence: CASSLDPVSETQYF.

This clone was counted between two and nine times. The V gene is TRBV5-1, the J gene TRBJ1-2, with TRBD1 matching 9 bases. The V gene end was trimmed by 5 bases and the J gene end by 0 bases; junction bases not matched to a gene: 8. This CDR3 has 16 residues. CDR1 is SGHRS and CDR2 is YFSETQ in the germline V gene. CDR3 region: CASSPGTGKPNYGYTF. The CDR3 bases are TGCGCCAGCAGTCCCGGGACAGGGAAGCCTAACTATGGCTACACCTTC.

This rearrangement joins TRBV29-1 to TRBJ1-1; a possible D gene is TRBD1 (5 bases). The germline V gene has CDR1 SQVTM and CDR2 ANQGSEA. This CDR3 region has 11 residues. Between the trimmed V and J ends, which lost 6 bases and 2 bases, there was a span of 7 bases. CDR3 coding DNA: TGCAGCGTCCAGGGAAACACTGAAGCTTTCTTT. Amino acid sequence: CSVQGNTEAFF.

Ten or more counts support this clone. The chain combines TRBV10-3 with TRBJ2-1, with 15 bases identical to TRBD2. CDR1 and CDR2 (germline): ENHRY, SYGVKD. The trim removed 7 bases at V and 6 bases at J, leaving 1 base unmatched. CDR3 length: 14 amino acids. CDR3 protein: CAIKGLAGGNEQFF. The DNA of the CDR3 is TGTGCCATCAAGGGACTAGCGGGAGGCAATGAGCAGTTCTTC.

The J gene is TRBJ1-3, the V gene TRBV5-4; D is ambiguous. CDR3 size: 13 residues. Germline V CDR1 and CDR2: SGHNT, YYREEE (reference sequence). Between the trimmed V and J ends, which lost 2 bases and 0 bases, there was a span of 3 bases. The CDR3 DNA sequence: TGTGCCAGCAGCTTACCCTCTGGAAACACCATATATTTT. It encodes CASSLPSGNTIYF.

J is TRBJ2-5 and V is TRBV7-6; TRBD2 agrees at 13 bases. The CDR3 spans 18 residues. Looked up from germline, CDR1 is SGHVS and CDR2 is FNYEAQ. The V and J ends lost 5 bases and 3 bases, in that order; junction bases with no gene match: 12. The CDR3 sequence is CASSPRHGLAGEEETQYF. The CDR3 region has the DNA TGTGCCAGCAGCCCACGCCACGGACTAGCGGGGGAAGAAGAGACCCAGTACTTC. Together with reference TRBV7-6 and TRBJ2-5, the CDR3 gives the full variable domain: GAGVSQSPRYKVTKRGQDVALRCDPISGHVSLYWYRQALGQGPEFLTYFNYEAQQDKSGLPNDRFSAERPEGSISTLTIQRTEQRDSAMYRCASSPRHGLAGEEETQYFGPGTRLLVL.

This sequence joins TRBV7-3 and TRBJ1-2, with 10 bases fitting TRBD1. Trimming removed 3 bases from V and 5 bases from J; junction bases left unmatched: 9. The CDR3 has 16 residues. CDR1 SGHTA and CDR2 FQGTGA come from the germline V gene. This CDR3 is CASSFLLGQGDYGYTF. The CDR3 nucleotides are TGTGCCAGCAGCTTCCTCTTAGGACAGGGGGATTATGGCTACACCTTC.

This clone was recorded a few times. The genes are TRBV2 and TRBJ1-6; D unclear. V was cut by 3 bases and J by 7 bases, with 7 bases left in between. Germline V gene data show CDR1 as SNHLY and CDR2 as FYNNEI. The CDR3 runs 13 residues. CDR3 protein: CASSEGRNSPLHF. The CDR3 nucleotides are TGTGCCAGCAGTGAGGGCAGGAATTCACCCCTCCACTTT.

This clone was seen once. This same CDR3 is encoded by further DNA sequences in the sample. The chain employs TRBV30 and TRBJ2-5, with D perhaps given as TRBD1 or TRBD2 (5 bases each). The CDR3 spans 14 residues. Trimming left V 5 bases short and J 1 base short, with 14 bases between. Germline V gene lookup returns CDR1 GTSNPN and CDR2 SVGIG (reference sequence). In DNA, the CDR3 is TGTGCCTGGGGAGGATGGGGCGGCCAAGAGACCCAGTACTTC. Protein sequence: CAWGGWGGQETQYF.

This chain links TRBV4-1 with TRBJ2-5; D remains unclear. The CDR3 length is 11 residues. The V gene's germline CDR1 is MGHRA and CDR2 YSYEKL. V was pared by 2 bases and J by 2 bases, with 0 bases between. CDR3 DNA: TGCGCCAGCAGCCAACAAGAGACCCAGTACTTC. Its protein is CASSQQETQYF.

The gene calls are TRBV6-9 and TRBJ1-1; 7 bases agree with TRBD1. The CDR3 loop spans 16 amino acids. In germline, CDR1 is MNHGY, CDR2 SVAAGI. The V gene end was trimmed by 5 bases and the J gene end by 3 bases; junction bases not matched to a gene: 12. CDR3 loop: CASSPPTGRKDTEAFF. DNA of the CDR3: TGTGCCAGCAGTCCCCCGACAGGGAGGAAGGACACTGAAGCTTTCTTT.

The chain links TRBV7-3 to TRBJ1-1; D is possibly TRBD1 (6 bases). The CDR3 is made up of 15 amino acids. V was trimmed by 0 bases and J by 0 bases, leaving 8 bases between them. The germline V gene encodes CDR1 SGHTA and CDR2 FQGTGA. The CDR3: CASSLTGQLNTEAFF. The CDR3 DNA reads as TGTGCCAGCAGCTTAACTGGACAGCTGAACACTGAAGCTTTCTTT.

The chain links TRBV27 to TRBJ2-6, with no clear D. Trimming took 1 base from V and 3 from J, leaving 4 bases between them. From germline, CDR1 is MNHEY and CDR2 SMNVEV (reference sequence). The CDR3 spans 14 residues. The CDR3 DNA reads as TGTGCCAGCAGTTTATTCTTTGGGGCCAACGTCCTGACTTTC. It codes for CASSLFFGANVLTF.

This clone occurred many times. V and J are TRBV7-9 and TRBJ1-5; D unclear. CDR1 is SEHNR, CDR2 FQNEAQ, per germline (reference sequence). CDR3 length equals 14 residues. V was pared by 3 bases and J by 7 bases, with 13 bases between. The CDR3 bases are TGTGCCAGCAGCTTCAGTTCCAGCGGCCAGCCCCAGCATTTT. This translates into CASSFSSSGQPQHF.

The chain carries TRBV30 and TRBJ2-1; TRBD2 aligns across 7 bases. In germline, CDR1 is GTSNPN, CDR2 SVGIG (reference sequence). This CDR3 is built from 13 residues. For the CDR3, the DNA is TGTGCTACGGGGGGAAGCTCCTACAATGAGCAGTTCTTC. It specifies CATGGSSYNEQFF.

The J gene is TRBJ1-5, the V gene TRBV9; a possible D gene is TRBD1 (5 bases). The CDR3 covers 13 residues. Germline V gene lookup returns CDR1 SGDLS and CDR2 YYNGEE. The V end lost 2 bases, the J end lost 3 bases, and 6 bases lay between the germline ends. The CDR3 nucleotides read TGTGCCAGCAGCGTGGACACCAATCAGCCCCAGCATTTT. Translation gives CASSVDTNQPQHF.

The rearrangement links TRBV9 to TRBJ1-2; 9 bases align to TRBD1. V lost 2 bases and J lost 8; bases outside the gene matches: 7. Germline CDR1 and CDR2: SGDLS and YYNGEE. The CDR3 contains 14 residues. CDR3 region: CASSVDRGTSGYTF. Here the CDR3 DNA reads TGTGCCAGCAGCGTCGACAGGGGGACCTCCGGCTACACCTTC.

Notes on this clone: A much bigger clone sits one base away, suggesting this may be a read error. The V gene is TRBV18, the J gene TRBJ2-3; 7 bases align to TRBD1. The CDR3 is made up of 16 amino acids. Germline CDR1 and CDR2: KGHSH and LQKENI. V lost 8 bases to trimming and J lost 2 bases; unmatched junction nucleotides: 13. The CDR3 reads CASALSQGPLTDTQYF. The CDR3 region has the DNA TGTGCCAGCGCGCTTTCACAGGGGCCCCTCACAGATACGCAGTATTTT.

The sample holds a few counts of this clone. For the CDR3, the DNA is TGTGCCAGCAGTTCAGGGGCCAAAAACATTCAGTACTTC. Protein product: CASSSGAKNIQYF. The chain has TRBV28 and TRBJ2-4, with D perhaps TRBD1 (5 bases). CDR1 is MDHEN and CDR2 is SYDVKM in the germline V gene. Trimming pared 4 bases from V and 1 base from J, leaving 5 bases between. CDR3 length: 13 amino acids.

The CDR3 DNA reads as TGCGCCAGCAGCCATACCGTGGGGAACTATGGCTACACCTTC. This translates into CASSHTVGNYGYTF. The rearrangement links TRBV4-3 to TRBJ1-2; no reliable D call. Germline lookup yields CDR1 LGHNA and CDR2 YSLEER. Between the trimmed V and J ends, which lost 3 bases and 2 bases, there was a span of 10 bases. The CDR3 sequence is 14 residues long.

This clone was seen only a few times. The chain carries TRBV6-5 and TRBJ1-4; D is unclear. Looked up from germline, CDR1 is MNHEY and CDR2 is SVGAGI. Between the trimmed V and J ends, which lost 6 bases and 7 bases, there was a span of 15 bases. The CDR3 sequence is 14 residues long. The CDR3 protein is CASSLAGDSEKLFF. The CDR3 DNA follows: TGTGCCAGCAGCCTCGCTGGGGATAGTGAAAAACTGTTTTTT.

This clone was detected a few times. V gene TRBV27 combines with J gene TRBJ1-1; perhaps TRBD1 as D (5 bases). V was pared by 6 bases and J by 1 base, with 9 bases between. The CDR3 is made up of 13 amino acids. Germline V gene sequence: CDR1 MNHEY, CDR2 SMNVEV (reference sequence). The CDR3 protein is CASRGHQNTEAFF. The CDR3 DNA reads as TGTGCCAGCAGGGGGCACCAGAACACTGAAGCTTTCTTT.

In its sample, this clone was seen a few times. This chain joins TRBV27 and TRBJ1-1; the match to TRBD1 covers 9 bases. CDR1 and CDR2 (germline): MNHEY, SMNVEV (reference sequence). V lost 5 bases and J lost 6; bases outside the gene matches: 13. The CDR3 length is 16 residues. The CDR3 DNA reads TGTGCCAGCAGTGCAACCGGGACAGGGCATTTCGCTGAAGCTTTCTTT. Residues: CASSATGTGHFAEAFF.

The chain combines TRBV18 with TRBJ2-7, with D unclear. The CDR3 is made up of 14 amino acids. The germline gives CDR1 KGHSH, CDR2 LQKENI. Trimming pared 4 bases from V and 2 bases from J, leaving 12 bases between. CDR3 sequence reads: CASSLSSSTYEQYV. CDR3 nucleotide sequence: TGTGCCAGCTCACTATCCTCAAGTACCTACGAGCAGTACGTC.